The 27 T cell receptor beta chains reported below all come from one sample, sequenced in a study of immune characterization of retroperitoneal liposarcoma. TCRdb re-derived calls from the PCR reads in MiXCR, one entry per CDR3 protein. The table lists some 2,900 distinct CDR3 sequences, around 50% of them singletons. Sequenced input: tumor tissue. The receptor source for this set is a male donor with retroperitoneal liposarcoma.

This clonotype was seen more than once but under ten times. The V gene is TRBV6-1, the J gene TRBJ2-1; 8 bases map to TRBD2. The J call may be in error: the DNA end matches TRBJ2-7 better. Germline V gives CDR1 MNHNS, CDR2 SASEGT. This CDR3 has 13 residues. The CDR3 region is CASSPGLVNEQYF. CDR3 sequence (DNA): TGTGCCAGCAGTCCGGGACTAGTCAATGAGCAGTACTTC.

This sequence joins TRBV11-2 and TRBJ2-3, with 8 bases fitting TRBD2. The CDR3 has 14 residues. The V gene end was trimmed by 4 bases and the J gene end by 4 bases; junction bases not matched to a gene: 4. In germline, CDR1 is SGHAT, CDR2 FQNNGV. The CDR3 reads CASSSSGSSDTQYF. The CDR3 DNA is TGTGCCAGCAGCTCCAGCGGGAGTTCAGATACGCAGTATTTT. Using reference TRBV11-2 and TRBJ2-3 for the parts outside the CDR3, the full variable domain is EAGVAQSPRYKIIEKRQSVAFWCNPISGHATLYWYQQILGQGPKLLIQFQNNGVVDDSQLPKDRFSAERLKGVDSTLKIQPAKLEDSAVYLCASSSSGSSDTQYFGPGTRLTVL.

The CDR3: CASSLTRNNEQFF. CDR3 in DNA: TGTGCCAGCAGCTTAACGCGGAACAATGAGCAGTTCTTC. The chain joins TRBV7-2 to TRBJ2-1; D unclear. This CDR3 has 13 residues. The V end lost 2 bases, the J end lost 5 bases, and 7 bases lay between the germline ends. In germline, CDR1 is SGHTA, CDR2 FQGNSA. The whole variable domain, filled in from reference TRBV7-2 and TRBJ2-1, reads GAGVSQSPSNKVTEKGKDVELRCDPISGHTALYWYRQSLGQGLEFLIYFQGNSAPDKSGLPSDRFSAERTGGSVSTLTIQRTQQEDSAVYLCASSLTRNNEQFFGPGTRLTVL.

This clonotype was counted between two and nine times. Germline and junction disagree at one end, which may indicate a read error. The chain recombines TRBV12-3 or TRBV12-4 with TRBJ2-7; 9 bases fit TRBD1. The CDR3 has 12 amino acids. CDR3 sequence (DNA): TGTGCCAGCAGTGGACAGGGGATTGGGCCTGTGTTC. Its protein product is CASSGQGIGPVF.

This clonotype is judged medium-sized (0.01 to 0.1%). The rearrangement joins TRBV6-6 to TRBJ2-7; TRBD2 is a possible D gene (5 bases). V dropped 2 bases and J dropped 3 bases, with 11 bases sitting between them. This CDR3 is 14 amino acids long. Germline-derived CDR1 and CDR2 are MNHNY and SVGAGI (reference sequence). CDR3 residues: CASSYPSGGYEQYF. The CDR3 coding sequence is TGTGCCAGCAGTTACCCGAGCGGAGGCTACGAGCAGTACTTC.

The genes are TRBV7-2 and TRBJ1-2; 14 bases agree with TRBD2. Near its end, the DNA agrees better with TRBJ2-7, so the J call may be wrong. Germline CDR1 reads SGHTA; CDR2 reads FQGNSA. The CDR3 loop spans 14 amino acids. CDR3 sequence (DNA): TGTGCCAGCAGCTCCGGACTAGCGGGAGGCGAGCAGTACTTC. Amino acid sequence: CASSSGLAGGEQYF.

In its sample, this clonotype is medium-sized. The CDR3 region is CASSYAGRGYVPGELFF. In nucleotides, the CDR3 is TGTGCCAGCAGTTACGCGGGGAGGGGGTATGTCCCCGGGGAGCTGTTTTTT. J is TRBJ2-2 and V is TRBV6-1, with D possibly TRBD2 on 7 matching bases. The germline V and J ends were trimmed by 5 bases and 6 bases, with 22 bases remaining between them. Germline CDR1 MNHNS, CDR2 SASEGT. This CDR3 comprises 17 residues.

This clonotype showed up just a few times. The rearrangement links TRBV11-1 to TRBJ2-5; 12 bases map to TRBD2. The CDR3 length is 15 residues. With 5 bases clipped from V and 4 bases from J, the junction kept 5 bases outside the gene matches. Germline V gene data show CDR1 as SGHAT and CDR2 as FQDESV (reference sequence). The chain's CDR3 is CASSPSGGARETQYF. The CDR3 bases are TGTGCCAGCAGCCCTAGCGGGGGGGCCAGAGAGACCCAGTACTTC.

V usage is TRBV7-6 and J usage is TRBJ2-1, with 8 positions matching TRBD2. Germline assignment: CDR1 SGHVS and CDR2 FNYEAQ. This CDR3 region has 14 residues. Trimming at V came to 5 bases and at J to 3 bases, leaving 3 bases not matched to a gene. The CDR3 coding sequence is TGTGCCAGCAGCATTAGCGGGATCTACAATGAGCAGTTCTTC. This sequence encodes CASSISGIYNEQFF.

This chain uses TRBV11-1 with TRBJ2-3, with a weak D call TRBD2 (5 bases). The length of the CDR3 is 14 residues. V gave up 4 bases and J gave up 4 bases, with 12 bases separating them. Germline V gene sequence: CDR1 SGHAT, CDR2 FQDESV (reference sequence). Here the CDR3 DNA reads TGTGCCAGCAGCTCGCGAGCGGAGGCAGATACGCAGTATTTT. Amino acid sequence: CASSSRAEADTQYF.

The chain carries TRBV6-4 and TRBJ2-3; D ambiguous. V lost 0 bases and J lost 1, with 17 bases in between. The germline V gene has CDR1 MRHNA and CDR2 SNTAGT. The CDR3 runs 18 residues. This chain's CDR3 is CASSDSPPGHGGTDTQYF. CDR3 nucleotide sequence: TGTGCCAGCAGTGACTCCCCCCCCGGCCATGGGGGCACAGATACGCAGTATTTT.

To note about this clonotype: A read error may explain this, as a much larger clone is one base away. The genes are TRBV12-3 or TRBV12-4 and TRBJ2-5, with a possible D match to TRBD1 (5 bases). The CDR3 has 15 residues. As DNA, the CDR3 is TGTGCCAACAGTTTGGACACCCCGCTAGTAGAGACCCAGTACTTC. Translation: CANSLDTPLVETQYF.

The V and J genes are TRBV7-3 and TRBJ2-1; D not certain. Germline loops: CDR1 SGHTA, CDR2 FQGTGA. The CDR3 has 14 residues. The V end was cut by 5 bases, the J end by 2 bases, with 10 bases between. CDR3 DNA: TGTGCCAGCAGCCCCAGAGTCCCCTACAATGAGCAGTTCTTC. It codes for CASSPRVPYNEQFF.

This rearrangement joins TRBV7-2 to TRBJ2-1, with 13 bases identical to TRBD2. The end of the DNA aligns better with TRBJ2-7, so the J call may be wrong. This CDR3 has 17 residues. CDR1 is SGHTA, CDR2 FQGNSA, per germline. The CDR3 DNA reads TGTGCCAGCAGCTACCGGACTAGCGGGGGTGGGGGCTACGAGCAGTACTTC. This encodes CASSYRTSGGGGYEQYF.

The chain couples TRBV6-1 to TRBJ2-1; D unresolved. The J call is uncertain, as TRBJ2-7 better fits the DNA end. CDR1 MNHNS and CDR2 SASEGT come from the germline V gene. The CDR3 has 13 residues. The CDR3 region has the DNA TGTGCCAGCAGTGAACCCCCCACCTACGAGCAGTACTTC. Its protein product is CASSEPPTYEQYF.

The rearrangement joins TRBV6-5 to TRBJ2-3; D remains unclear. This CDR3 comprises 14 residues. Trimming shortened V by 7 bases and J by 0 bases, and 11 bases separated the two germline ends. Germline V CDR1 and CDR2: MNHEY, SVGAGI. The CDR3 protein is CASNALGSTDTQYF. In DNA form, the CDR3 reads TGTGCCAGCAACGCGCTGGGTAGCACAGATACGCAGTATTTT.

The V gene is TRBV7-8, the J gene TRBJ2-1; 7 bases are shared with TRBD1. The closer fit of TRBJ2-7 to the DNA end suggests the J call may be wrong. The CDR3 spans 12 residues. Germline V lookup: CDR1 SGHVS, CDR2 FQNEAQ. This chain's CDR3 is CASGTNRGEQYF. In DNA form, the CDR3 reads TGTGCCAGCGGCACCAACAGGGGCGAGCAGTACTTC.

This clonotype is large. The V gene is TRBV7-3, the J gene TRBJ2-2; D is unresolved. Deletions cut 0 bases from V and 3 bases from J, with 5 bases between. Germline values: CDR1 SGHTA, CDR2 FQGTGA. The CDR3 contains 14 residues. The CDR3: CASSLTGYTGELFF. The CDR3 DNA reads as TGTGCCAGCAGCTTAACGGGTTACACCGGGGAGCTGTTTTTT.

This rearrangement joins TRBV6-1 to TRBJ1-1, with D maybe TRBD1 (5 bases). V was cut by 5 bases and J by 9 bases, with 19 bases left in between. Germline V gene lookup returns CDR1 MNHNS and CDR2 SASEGT. The CDR3 spans 14 residues. The DNA of the CDR3 is TGTGCCAGCAGTTACAGTTTTAGGGGTGGAAAAGCTTTCTTT. Its protein product is CASSYSFRGGKAFF.

The chain employs TRBV7-4 and TRBJ2-1; no clear D. The germline V and J ends were trimmed by 3 bases and 10 bases, with 16 bases remaining between them. Germline lookup yields CDR1 SGHVT and CDR2 SQSDAQ. This CDR3 spans 14 amino acids. CDR3 amino acids: CASSFGLSLDEQFF. The CDR3 bases are TGTGCCAGCAGCTTTGGGCTGTCCCTAGACGAGCAGTTCTTC.

The V gene is TRBV6-1, the J gene TRBJ2-1; D is undetermined. The J call could be wrong; TRBJ2-7 is a better fit for the DNA end. In germline, CDR1 is MNHNS, CDR2 SASEGT. There are 12 residues in the CDR3. The CDR3 is CASSTRPYEQYF. CDR3 nucleotide sequence: TGTGCCAGTTCGACCCGACCCTACGAGCAGTACTTC.

This chain's CDR3 is CASSSGTTGDTQYF. The CDR3 DNA is TGTGCCAGCAGTTCCGGGACGACTGGAGATACGCAGTATTTT. The genes are TRBV6-1 and TRBJ2-3, with D possibly called TRBD1 or TRBD2 (5 bases each). The CDR3 length is 14 residues. Trimming shortened V by 5 bases and J by 5 bases, and 14 bases separated the two germline ends. Germline lookup yields CDR1 MNHNS and CDR2 SASEGT.

By share of the sample, this clonotype is large. The J gene is TRBJ2-5, the V gene TRBV7-2; D might be TRBD1 (5 bases). Germline loops: CDR1 SGHTA, CDR2 FQGNSA. The V gene lost 3 bases and the J gene lost 5 bases, with 13 bases spanning the gap. The CDR3 spans 14 residues. This CDR3 reads CASSLSGWSETQYF. CDR3 bases: TGTGCCAGCAGCTTGTCAGGGTGGTCCGAGACCCAGTACTTC.

Here the CDR3 DNA reads TGTGCCAGCAGATCCGCCCCGGGGACCTCCCCGTACAATGAGCAGTTCTTC. As protein: CASRSAPGTSPYNEQFF. The V call is TRBV12-3 or TRBV12-4, the J call TRBJ2-1; either TRBD1 or TRBD2 may supply D (5 bases each). V was clipped by 6 bases and J by 4 bases, with 22 bases between them. The CDR3 contains 17 residues.

J is TRBJ2-2 and V is TRBV12-3 or TRBV12-4; D might be TRBD2 (6 bases). The CDR3 sequence is 16 residues long. V was cut by 2 bases and J by 4 bases, with 14 bases left in between. CDR3 in DNA: TGTGCCAGCAGTTTATGGTCCCGGGAGAGCACCGGGGAGCTGTTTTTT. Translation: CASSLWSRESTGELFF.

The V gene is TRBV7-2, the J gene TRBJ2-5; TRBD2 matches 10 bases. V lost 5 bases to trimming and J lost 11 bases; unmatched junction nucleotides: 14. The CDR3 covers 15 residues. The V gene's germline CDR1 is SGHTA and CDR2 FQGNSA. Here the CDR3 DNA reads TGTGCCAGCAGCCTAGGACTAGCGGATTACAATGAGCAGTACTTC. It encodes CASSLGLADYNEQYF.

The chain carries TRBV6-1 and TRBJ2-1; 9 nucleotides line up with TRBD2. V dropped 3 bases and J dropped 10; count of bases not matched to a gene: 7. CDR3 length equals 14 residues. CDR1 and CDR2 from the germline V gene are MNHNS and SASEGT. CDR3 loop: CASSEAGGHYEQFF. CDR3 in DNA: TGTGCCAGCAGTGAGGCGGGAGGGCACTACGAGCAGTTCTTC.